This TCR beta chain emerged from a study of vaccination and CD4 T cells after COVID-19. For the study at large: Convalescent donors totaled six males and four females, including two who were Hispanic. Controls used CEFX viral epitopes (positive), HIV-1 Nef peptides (negative), or no peptide.

Germline CDR1 reads DFQATT; CDR2 reads SNEGSKA (reference sequence). The J segment lost 3 bases and the V segment lost 5 bases, leaving 13 bases of the junction unmatched. The CDR3 extends over 16 amino acids. Specified treatment: approximately 9-day PBMC culture with coronavirus spike peptide pools or control peptides (ViraFEST assay). Healthy people who got the vaccine had never had SARS-CoV-2 infection, since nucleocapsid antibodies came back negative before and after vaccination. PBMC cultures, at roughly 2.2 million cells per well, received approximately 10 IU/ml IL-2 and 10 ug/ml peptide pools. As regards this clonotype: What it recognizes is unknown.

Sequencing of the DNA from cultured CD4+ T cells was carried out with the Oncomine TCR Beta short-read assay. In TCRdb, the PCR reads were re-called with MiXCR into one record per CDR3 protein. The sample comprises tens of thousands of distinct CDR3 sequences, roughly 70% of which are singletons, and about 17% rests with the top ten. This chain uses TRBV20-1 with TRBJ1-3; 7 bases are a match to TRBD1. Sequenced material: CD4+ T cells from blood, cultured in vitro, taken after SARS-CoV-2 vaccination. This receptor was identified in a human donor who received a COVID-19 vaccine. The chain's CDR3 is CSAGVPTGTVGNTIYF. The CDR3 bases are TGCAGTGCTGGGGTACCTACCGGGACAGTTGGAAACACCATATATTTT.